This record looks at one T cell receptor (beta chain) sequence and its context. No antigen is known for it. The V and J ends lost 3 bases and 7 bases respectively, with 10 bases between them. The CDR3 runs to 14 residues. In germline, CDR1 is LNHDA, CDR2 SQIVND (reference sequence). The sample comes from a study of T cell responses to AZD1222 COVID-19 vaccine. Study-level results: It was only 6 or 7 AZD1222 recipients who were seropositive at baseline. Variant regions that are unmutated are reportedly the target of nearly half of spike-specific TCRs.

Generated by immunoSEQ multiplex PCR, the TCRdb table keeps only in-frame clones and is missing some. The sample consists of under 150,000 clones, 75% to 95% of them appearing once. The sample was peripheral blood, taken on day 0 of AZD1222 vaccination. The rearrangement uses TRBV19 and TRBJ1-6, with D possibly matching TRBD1 (6 bases). This TCR was recovered from an adult in good health. This CDR3 is CASSIRGPNSPLHF. DNA of the CDR3: TGTGCCAGTAGTATCAGGGGTCCGAATTCACCCCTCCACTTT.